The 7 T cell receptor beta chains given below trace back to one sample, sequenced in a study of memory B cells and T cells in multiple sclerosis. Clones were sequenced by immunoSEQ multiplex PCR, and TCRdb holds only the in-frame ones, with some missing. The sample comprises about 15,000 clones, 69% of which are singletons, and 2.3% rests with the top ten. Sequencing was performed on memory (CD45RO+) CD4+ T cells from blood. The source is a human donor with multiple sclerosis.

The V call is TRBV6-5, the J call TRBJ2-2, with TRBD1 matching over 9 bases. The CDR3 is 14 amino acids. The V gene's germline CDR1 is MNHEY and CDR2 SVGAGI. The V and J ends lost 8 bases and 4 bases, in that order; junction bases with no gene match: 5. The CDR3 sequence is CASSGTGPTGELFF. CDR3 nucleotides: TGTGCCAGCTCCGGGACAGGGCCCACCGGGGAGCTGTTTTTT.

In DNA form, the CDR3 reads TGTGCCACCAGCGGGGGCAGCAATCAGCCCCAGCATTTT. It translates to CATSGGSNQPQHF. The genes are TRBV15 and TRBJ1-5; D may be TRBD1 (6 bases). Germline assignment: CDR1 LNHNV and CDR2 YYDKDF (reference sequence). This CDR3 spans 13 amino acids. With 5 bases removed from V and 1 base from J, the gap between germline ends came to 6 bases.

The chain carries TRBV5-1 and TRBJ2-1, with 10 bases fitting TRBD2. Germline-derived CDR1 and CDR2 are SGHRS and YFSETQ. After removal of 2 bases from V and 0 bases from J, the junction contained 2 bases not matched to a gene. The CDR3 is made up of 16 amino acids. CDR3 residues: CASSLKRGGSYNEQFF. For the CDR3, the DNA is TGCGCCAGCAGCTTAAAGCGGGGGGGCTCCTACAATGAGCAGTTCTTC.

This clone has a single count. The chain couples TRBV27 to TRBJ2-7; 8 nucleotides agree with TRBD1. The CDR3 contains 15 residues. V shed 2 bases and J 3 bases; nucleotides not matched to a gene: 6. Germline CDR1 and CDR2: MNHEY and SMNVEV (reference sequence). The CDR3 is CASSLRQGKYYEQYF. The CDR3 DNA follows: TGTGCCAGCAGTTTACGACAGGGGAAATACTACGAGCAGTACTTC.

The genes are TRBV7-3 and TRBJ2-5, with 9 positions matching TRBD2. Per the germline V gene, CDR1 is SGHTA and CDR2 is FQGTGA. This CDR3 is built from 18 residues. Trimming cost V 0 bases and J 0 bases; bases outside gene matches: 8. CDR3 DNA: TGTGCCAGCAGCTTAACTGGGAGGCTAGCGGGGCACCAAGAGACCCAGTACTTC. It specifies CASSLTGRLAGHQETQYF.

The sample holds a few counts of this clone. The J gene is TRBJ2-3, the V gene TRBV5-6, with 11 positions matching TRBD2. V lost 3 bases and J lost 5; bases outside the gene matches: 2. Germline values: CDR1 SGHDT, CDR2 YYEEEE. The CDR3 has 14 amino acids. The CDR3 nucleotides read TGTGCCAGCAGCTGGACTAGCGGGTTAGATACGCAGTATTTT. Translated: CASSWTSGLDTQYF.

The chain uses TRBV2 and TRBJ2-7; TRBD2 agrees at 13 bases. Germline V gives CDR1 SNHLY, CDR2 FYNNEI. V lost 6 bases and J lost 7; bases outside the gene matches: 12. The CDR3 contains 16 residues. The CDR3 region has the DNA TGTGCCAGCAGCAGAAACCAACCGGGACTAGCGGGGGAGCAGTACTTC. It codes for CASSRNQPGLAGEQYF. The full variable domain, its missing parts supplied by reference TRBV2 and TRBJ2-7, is EPEVTQTPSHQVTQMGQEVILRCVPISNHLYFYWYRQILGQKVEFLVSFYNNEISEKSEIFDDQFSVERPDGSNFTLKIRSTKLEDSAMYFCASSRNQPGLAGEQYFGPGTRLTVT.